A selection of T cell receptor beta chains follows, all from one sample in a study of breast tumors, draining lymph nodes, adjacent tissues. TCRdb processed the multiplex PCR reads anew with MiXCR; each CDR3 protein has one entry. There are under 150,000 distinct CDR3 sequences in the sample; over 20% occur only once, and 2.2% lies in the top ten. Source material: axillary lymph node tissue. Source of these receptors: a female donor with breast cancer. Some clones in this sample may be carry-over from other donors' samples. Both conserved end residues are part of each CDR3. D genes are given only for firm matches. The size entry is marked missing in some rows and otherwise reads once, few, many or a size class.

d_call: NA; v_call: TRBV24-1; clone_size: many; j_call: TRBJ2-1; cdr3_aa: CATSDPLRASSSYNEQFF; cdr3_nt: TGTGCCACCAGTGACCCTCTAAGGGCCTCGAGCTCCTACAATGAGCAGTTCTTC
d_call: NA; v_call: TRBV28; clone_size: NA; j_call: TRBJ1-5; cdr3_aa: CASFPRGATFHQPQHF; cdr3_nt: TGTGCCAGCTTTCCCAGGGGCGCGACGTTTCATCAGCCCCAGCATTTT
d_call: NA; v_call: TRBV18; clone_size: many; j_call: TRBJ2-3; cdr3_aa: CASSPKLVGADWYF; cdr3_nt: TGTGCCAGCTCACCCAAACTAGTTGGCGCTGATTGGTATTTT
d_call: NA; v_call: TRBV11-3; clone_size: many; j_call: TRBJ2-3; cdr3_aa: CASSQQWLDTQYF; cdr3_nt: TGTGCCAGCAGCCAACAGTGGCTAGATACGCAGTATTTT
d_call: NA; v_call: TRBV28; clone_size: few; j_call: TRBJ2-7; cdr3_aa: CASSFFERGGRQGSSYEQYF; cdr3_nt: TGTGCCAGCAGTTTTTTCGAACGGGGGGGTCGACAGGGGAGCTCCTACGAGCAGTACTTC
d_call: TRBD2; v_call: TRBV19; clone_size: many; j_call: TRBJ2-7; cdr3_aa: CASSIDGTSGYEQYF; cdr3_nt: TGTGCCAGTAGTATAGATGGGACTAGCGGATACGAGCAGTACTTC
d_call: NA; v_call: TRBV24-1; clone_size: many; j_call: TRBJ2-7; cdr3_aa: CATGGTVYEQYF; cdr3_nt: TGTGCCACCGGAGGGACAGTCTACGAGCAGTACTTC
d_call: TRBD1; v_call: TRBV4-1; clone_size: many; j_call: TRBJ1-5; cdr3_aa: CASSLRQAGQGGLGPQHF; cdr3_nt: TGCGCCAGCAGCCTCAGACAAGCGGGACAGGGGGGACTCGGGCCCCAGCATTTT
d_call: NA; v_call: TRBV7-3; clone_size: many; j_call: TRBJ2-7; cdr3_aa: CASSPTLGYEQYF; cdr3_nt: TGTGCCAGCAGCCCAACCTTGGGGTACGAGCAGTACTTC
d_call: TRBD1; v_call: TRBV5-8; clone_size: many; j_call: TRBJ2-7; cdr3_aa: CASSKGGQGLHEQYF; cdr3_nt: TGTGCCAGCAGCAAAGGCGGACAGGGACTCCACGAGCAGTACTTC
d_call: NA; v_call: TRBV19; clone_size: many; j_call: TRBJ2-2; cdr3_aa: CASTRTRALLGDGELFF; cdr3_nt: TGTGCCAGTACGAGGACACGGGCCTTATTGGGGGACGGGGAGCTGTTTTTT
d_call: NA; v_call: TRBV5-1; clone_size: many; j_call: TRBJ2-7; cdr3_aa: CASSLFGRGGVDEQYF; cdr3_nt: TGCGCCAGCAGCTTGTTCGGCAGGGGGGGTGTGGACGAGCAGTACTTC
d_call: NA; v_call: TRBV19; clone_size: few; j_call: TRBJ1-5; cdr3_aa: CASSIAVSNQPQHF; cdr3_nt: TGTGCCAGTAGTATTGCAGTCAGCAATCAGCCCCAGCATTTT
d_call: NA; v_call: TRBV12-3/TRBV12-4; clone_size: many; j_call: TRBJ1-2; cdr3_aa: CASSVDRGYGYTF; cdr3_nt: TGTGCCAGCAGTGTGGACAGAGGCTATGGCTACACCTTC